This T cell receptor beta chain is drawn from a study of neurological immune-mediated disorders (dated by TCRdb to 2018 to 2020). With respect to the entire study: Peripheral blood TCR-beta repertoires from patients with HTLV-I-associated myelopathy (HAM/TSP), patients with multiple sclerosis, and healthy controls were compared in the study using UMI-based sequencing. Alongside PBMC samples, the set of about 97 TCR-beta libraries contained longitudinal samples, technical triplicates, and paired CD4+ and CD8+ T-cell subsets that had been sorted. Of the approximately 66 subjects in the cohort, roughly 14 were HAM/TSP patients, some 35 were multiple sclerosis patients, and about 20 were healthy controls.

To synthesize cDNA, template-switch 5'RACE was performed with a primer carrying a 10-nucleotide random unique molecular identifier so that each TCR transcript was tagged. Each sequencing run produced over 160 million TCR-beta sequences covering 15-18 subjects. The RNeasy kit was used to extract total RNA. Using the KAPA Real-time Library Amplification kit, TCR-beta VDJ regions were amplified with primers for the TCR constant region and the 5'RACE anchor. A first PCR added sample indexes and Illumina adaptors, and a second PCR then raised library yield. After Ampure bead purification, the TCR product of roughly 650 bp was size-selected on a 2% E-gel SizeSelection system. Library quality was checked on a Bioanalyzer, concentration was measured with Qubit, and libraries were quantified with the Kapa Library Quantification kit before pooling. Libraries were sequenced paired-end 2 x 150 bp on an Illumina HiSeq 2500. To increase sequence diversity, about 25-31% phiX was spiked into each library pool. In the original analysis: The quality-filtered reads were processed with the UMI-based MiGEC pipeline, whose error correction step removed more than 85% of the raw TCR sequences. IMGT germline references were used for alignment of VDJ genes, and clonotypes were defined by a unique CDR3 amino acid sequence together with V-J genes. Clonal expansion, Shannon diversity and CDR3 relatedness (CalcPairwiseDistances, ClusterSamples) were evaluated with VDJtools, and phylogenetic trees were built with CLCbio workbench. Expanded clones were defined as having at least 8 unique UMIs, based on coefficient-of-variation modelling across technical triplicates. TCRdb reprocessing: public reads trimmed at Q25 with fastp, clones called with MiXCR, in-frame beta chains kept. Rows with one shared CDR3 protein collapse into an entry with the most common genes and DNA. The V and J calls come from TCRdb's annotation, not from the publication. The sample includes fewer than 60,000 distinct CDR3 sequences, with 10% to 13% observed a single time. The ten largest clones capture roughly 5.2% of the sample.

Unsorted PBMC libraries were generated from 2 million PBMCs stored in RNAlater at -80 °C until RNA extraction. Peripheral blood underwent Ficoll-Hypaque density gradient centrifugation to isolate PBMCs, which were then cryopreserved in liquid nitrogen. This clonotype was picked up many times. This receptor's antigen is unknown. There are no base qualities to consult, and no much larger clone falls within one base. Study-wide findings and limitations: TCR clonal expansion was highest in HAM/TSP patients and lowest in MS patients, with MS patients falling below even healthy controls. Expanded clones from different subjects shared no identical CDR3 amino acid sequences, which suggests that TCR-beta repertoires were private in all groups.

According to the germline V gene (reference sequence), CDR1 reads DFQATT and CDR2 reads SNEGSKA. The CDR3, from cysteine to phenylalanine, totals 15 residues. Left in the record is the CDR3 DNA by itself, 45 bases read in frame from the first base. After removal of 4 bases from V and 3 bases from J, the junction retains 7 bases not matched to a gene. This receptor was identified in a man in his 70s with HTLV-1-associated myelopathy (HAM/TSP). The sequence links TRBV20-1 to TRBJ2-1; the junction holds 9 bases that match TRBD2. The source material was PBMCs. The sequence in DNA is TGCAGTGCTAAGGGGCGGGAGGGAGACTACAATGAGCAGTTCTTC. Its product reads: CSAKGREGDYNEQFF.